The clone carrying this TCR beta chain was counted at least ten times. The target antigen is unknown. These data originate in a study of neurological immune-mediated disorders. Study-wide results and caveats: Levels of TCR clonal expansion peaked in HTLV-1-associated myelopathy and reached their lowest in multiple sclerosis, under those of healthy controls.

TCRdb used MiXCR to reprocess the 5' RACE reads, holding one entry per CDR3 protein. The sample consists of tens of thousands of distinct CDR3 sequences, 3% to 4% of them appearing once. The study built unsorted libraries from 2 million PBMCs kept at -80 C. Sequencing was done on a sample of PBMCs. The clonotype comes from a woman in her fifties or sixties with multiple sclerosis.

CDR3 sequence: CASRPPPSGPNTEAFF. The CDR3 nucleotides read TGTGCCAGCAGACCACCTCCCAGTGGGCCGAACACTGAAGCTTTCTTT. The chain has TRBV6-6 and TRBJ1-1; the D is unclear. V lost 6 bases and J 1 base, leaving 18 bases between the germline ends. Per germline, CDR1 MNHNY and CDR2 SVGAGI (reference sequence). CDR3 size: 16 residues.